The 8 T cell receptor beta chains below come from one sample, sequenced in a study of blood T cells in healthy people across ages. With a J-beta primer mix and a sample-barcoded 5' primer, a second PCR ran 7 to 11 cycles. One entry per CDR3 protein results from TCRdb running MiXCR on the 5' RACE reads. The sample records approximately 850,000 distinct CDR3 sequences, 58% being singletons. The specimen was blood. Receptor source: a man aged 25-45 years in good health.

V and J are TRBV4-3 and TRBJ2-7, with 10 bases fitting TRBD1. Germline lookup yields CDR1 LGHNA and CDR2 YSLEER. The CDR3 is 17 residues long. V lost 1 base and J lost 7; bases outside the gene matches: 13. The CDR3 nucleotides read TGCGCCAGCAGCCAAGGTCGATTAATCTGGGGACAGGGGGAGCAGTACTTC. Translation gives CASSQGRLIWGQGEQYF.

The chain carries TRBV28 and TRBJ2-4; 11 bases fit TRBD1. The CDR3 has 14 amino acids. After removal of 6 bases from V and 8 bases from J, the junction contained 6 bases not matched to a gene. Looked up from germline, CDR1 is MDHEN and CDR2 is SYDVKM. CDR3 sequence (DNA): TGTGCCAGCAGCCAGGACAGGGGGCCCGACATTCAGTACTTC. Translating it yields CASSQDRGPDIQYF. The full variable domain, its missing parts supplied by reference TRBV28 and TRBJ2-4, is DVKVTQSSRYLVKRTGEKVFLECVQDMDHENMFWYRQDPGLGLRLIYFSYDVKMKEKGDIPEGYSVSREKKERFSLILESASTNQTSMYLCASSQDRGPDIQYFGAGTRLSVL.

This rearrangement joins TRBV4-3 to TRBJ2-7, with D possibly being TRBD1 (5 bases). The CDR3 consists of 15 residues. The germline V gene encodes CDR1 LGHNA and CDR2 YSLEER. V lost 4 bases and J lost 1, with 14 bases in between. DNA of the CDR3: TGCGCCAGCAGCCCTGGCGCAAGGGGATCCTACGAGCAGTACTTC. This codes for CASSPGARGSYEQYF.

The chain combines TRBV28 with TRBJ2-5, with TRBD2 identical over 7 bases. Germline CDR1 is MDHEN and CDR2 is SYDVKM. The CDR3 extends over 14 amino acids. The ends lost 2 bases at V and 7 bases at J; junction bases unmatched: 7. CDR3 sequence (DNA): TGTGCCAGCAGTTTAATCGCGGGAGTGAGGACCCAGTACTTC. Its protein is CASSLIAGVRTQYF.

The J gene is TRBJ2-2, the V gene TRBV7-9; D may be TRBD2 (6 bases). The germline V gene has CDR1 SEHNR and CDR2 FQNEAQ (reference sequence). V gave up 5 bases and J gave up 2 bases, with 15 bases separating them. The CDR3 consists of 16 residues. In nucleotides, the CDR3 is TGTGCCAGCAGCCGCCTGGGCGGGGTCAACACCGGGGAGCTGTTTTTT. Encoded protein: CASSRLGGVNTGELFF.

V is TRBV4-2 and J is TRBJ2-3, with D perhaps TRBD2 (6 bases). The V gene's germline CDR1 is LGHNA and CDR2 YNFKEQ. Trimming stripped 0 bases from V and 1 base from J, with 14 bases between. This CDR3 region has 17 residues. As DNA, the CDR3 is TGTGCCAGCAGCCAAGATCTTGTAGGCGGGGGCACAGATACGCAGTATTTT. Its translation: CASSQDLVGGGTDTQYF.

This clonotype has only one observation. The chain links TRBV29-1 to TRBJ2-1; perhaps TRBD2 as D (6 bases). The CDR3 is made up of 14 amino acids. Germline values: CDR1 SQVTM, CDR2 ANQGSEA. The CDR3 sequence: CSVLGEEGYNEQFF. The CDR3 DNA sequence: TGCAGTGTTTTGGGGGAGGAGGGGTACAATGAGCAGTTCTTC.

This clonotype was found a few times. The rearrangement joins TRBV7-2 to TRBJ2-7; 8 positions match TRBD1. In germline, CDR1 is SGHTA, CDR2 FQGNSA. V lost 4 bases, J lost 7 bases, and 9 bases stayed unmatched. This CDR3 region has 14 residues. The CDR3 here is CASSSGQGAGEQYF. The CDR3 DNA reads as TGTGCCAGCAGCTCTGGGCAGGGGGCGGGTGAGCAGTACTTC.